A single count supports the clone carrying this TCR beta chain. What it binds is unknown. TCRdb's copy holds only in-frame clones and misses some; the assay was immunoSEQ multiplex PCR. The table has 89,000 or so clones, less than 95% seen once; the top ten hold approximately 30%. This CDR3 is built from 15 residues. Germline lookup yields CDR1 SGDLS and CDR2 YYNGEE. The trim removed 4 bases at V and 5 bases at J, leaving 5 bases unmatched. The source of the sample is a study of T cell responses to AZD1222 COVID-19 vaccine. General observations from the study: Donors were chiefly white British, with a greater number of females, and clonal diversity was perhaps underestimated. Spike-specific TCR depth and breadth grew after two AZD1222 doses.

The receptor was isolated from an adult who received the AZD1222 COVID-19 vaccine. Sequenced here: peripheral blood, sampled 28 days after the second AZD1222 dose. This chain uses TRBV9 with TRBJ1-6, with 8 positions matching TRBD1. The CDR3 DNA reads TGTGCCAGCAGCCCAGACAGGGGCAATAATTCACCCCTCCACTTT. Translated, it gives CASSPDRGNNSPLHF.